These 5 T cell receptor beta chains share one sample of origin, sequenced in a study of blood T cell repertoires in COVID-19. Clones were sequenced by immunoSEQ multiplex PCR, and TCRdb holds only the in-frame ones, with some missing. This sample has approximately 100,000 clones, with approximately 90% found just once. Sequenced material: peripheral blood. These receptors were taken from a human donor with COVID-19, enrolled during active disease. The donor label of this sample is uncertain.

The count of this clone is one. The rearrangement joins TRBV6-5 to TRBJ1-2, with TRBD1 identical over 11 bases. CDR1 is MNHEY, CDR2 SVGAGI, per germline. The V segment lost 0 bases and the J segment 4 bases; nucleotides outside the gene matches: 4. This CDR3 is 16 amino acids long. The CDR3 nucleotides are TGTGCCAGCAGTTACTCGTTGGGACAGGGGGTCTATGGCTACACCTTC. Encoded protein: CASSYSLGQGVYGYTF.

This chain joins TRBV4-2 and TRBJ2-5; D ambiguous. Germline V gene lookup returns CDR1 LGHNA and CDR2 YNFKEQ. V lost 8 bases, J lost 7 bases, and 8 bases lay in between. There are 10 residues in the CDR3. As DNA, the CDR3 is TGTGCCAGCCCCTCCCGGACCCAGTACTTC. Protein: CASPSRTQYF.

J is TRBJ1-2 and V is TRBV2, with 8 positions matching TRBD1. Trimming at V came to 2 bases and at J to 5 bases, leaving 4 bases not matched to a gene. The CDR3 is made up of 14 amino acids. CDR1 SNHLY and CDR2 FYNNEI come from the germline V gene. As DNA, the CDR3 is TGTGCCAGCAGTGAACAGGGGGCGCGATATGGCTACACCTTC. Its protein is CASSEQGARYGYTF.

This clone was detected only once. The CDR3 DNA sequence: TGTGCCAGCAATATCGGGGGGTCCAACTATGGCTACACCTTC. Its protein product is CASNIGGSNYGYTF. V and J are TRBV6-5 and TRBJ1-2; tentatively, D is TRBD1 (5 bases). From germline, CDR1 is MNHEY and CDR2 SVGAGI. The CDR3 runs to 14 residues. V gave up 7 bases and J gave up 2 bases, with 14 bases separating them.

J is TRBJ2-1 and V is TRBV7-9; D is perhaps TRBD1 (5 bases). CDR1 is SEHNR and CDR2 is FQNEAQ in the germline V gene (reference sequence). With 5 bases removed from V and 7 bases from J, the gap between germline ends came to 9 bases. The CDR3 extends over 12 amino acids. The DNA for the CDR3 is TGTGCCAGCAGCCCAACAGGTAATGAGCAGTTCTTC. As protein: CASSPTGNEQFF.